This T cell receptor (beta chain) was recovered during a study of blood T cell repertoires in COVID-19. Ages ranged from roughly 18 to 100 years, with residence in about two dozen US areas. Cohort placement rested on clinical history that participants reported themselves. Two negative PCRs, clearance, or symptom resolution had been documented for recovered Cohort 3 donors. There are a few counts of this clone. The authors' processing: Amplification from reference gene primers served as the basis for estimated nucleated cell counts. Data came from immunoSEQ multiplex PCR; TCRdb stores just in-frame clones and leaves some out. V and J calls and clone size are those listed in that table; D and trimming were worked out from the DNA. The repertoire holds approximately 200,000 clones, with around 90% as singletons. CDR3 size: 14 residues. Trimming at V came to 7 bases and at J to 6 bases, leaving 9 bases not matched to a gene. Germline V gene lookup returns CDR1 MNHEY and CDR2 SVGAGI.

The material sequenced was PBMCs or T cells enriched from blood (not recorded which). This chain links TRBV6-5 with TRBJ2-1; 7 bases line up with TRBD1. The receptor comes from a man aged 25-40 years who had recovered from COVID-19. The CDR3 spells CASTVDRALNEQFF. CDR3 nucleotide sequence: TGTGCCAGCACCGTCGACAGGGCACTCAATGAGCAGTTCTTC.